This is a list of T cell receptor beta chains from one sample in a study of T-cell reconstitution after alpha-beta-depleted transplantation in children. TCRdb processed the PCR reads anew with MiXCR; each CDR3 protein has one entry. Found here are around 600,000 distinct CDR3 sequences, around 17% of them singletons; the top ten hold under 1.2%. This material consisted of PBMCs from the stem cell graft donor, taken from the stem cell graft. The receptors originated from a human donor who donated a stem cell graft to a child with acute myeloid leukemia. Both conserved end residues are part of each CDR3. A D gene is named only where the DNA matches it firmly. Clone size is not always given. Where it is, it says once, few, many or a class for expanded clones.

V: TRBV7-9
J: TRBJ1-2
size: few
D: NA
CDR3: CASSFPGTHYGYTF
DNA: TGTGCCAGCAGCTTCCCCGGGACACACTATGGCTACACCTTC

V: TRBV24-1
J: TRBJ2-1
size: few
D: TRBD1
CDR3: CATSAPGQGSNEQFF
DNA: TGTGCCACCAGTGCCCCGGGACAGGGGAGCAATGAGCAGTTCTTC

V: TRBV29-1
J: TRBJ1-2
size: NA
D: NA
CDR3: CSATDPGGYGYTF
DNA: TGCAGCGCCACGGACCCGGGGGGGTATGGCTACACCTTC

V: TRBV28
J: TRBJ2-5
size: few
D: NA
CDR3: CASTPLAGTQYF
DNA: TGTGCCAGCACGCCCCTTGCGGGGACCCAGTACTTC

V: TRBV5-1
J: TRBJ2-5
size: few
D: TRBD2
CDR3: CASCLAGQETQYF
DNA: TGCGCCAGCTGCTTAGCGGGGCAAGAGACCCAGTACTTC

V: TRBV7-8
J: TRBJ2-3
size: NA
D: TRBD2
CDR3: CASSARLALSTDTQYF
DNA: TGTGCCAGCAGCGCCCGACTAGCGCTTAGCACAGATACGCAGTATTTT

V: TRBV10-3
J: TRBJ2-3
size: few
D: NA
CDR3: CASRQNFFTDTQYF
DNA: TGTGCCTCGCGGCAGAACTTTTTCACAGATACGCAGTATTTT

V: TRBV10-3
J: TRBJ1-2
size: many
D: NA
CDR3: CAISERTAYGYTF
DNA: TGTGCCATCAGTGAGCGTACTGCCTATGGCTACACCTTC

V: TRBV12-3/TRBV12-4
J: TRBJ1-2
size: few
D: NA
CDR3: CASSLPTNYGYTF
DNA: TGTGCCAGCAGTTTACCCACTAACTATGGCTACACCTTC

V: TRBV7-2
J: TRBJ2-5
size: NA
D: TRBD1
CDR3: CASSRSSDRTQETQYF
DNA: TGTGCCAGCAGCCGCTCCTCGGACAGGACCCAAGAGACCCAGTACTTC

V: TRBV20-1
J: TRBJ1-1
size: many
D: NA
CDR3: CSAREGTEAFF
DNA: TGCAGTGCTAGAGAGGGGACCGAAGCTTTCTTT

V: TRBV5-1
J: TRBJ2-2
size: NA
D: NA
CDR3: CASSRGRQGDGELFF
DNA: TGCGCCAGCAGCCGCGGGAGACAGGGAGATGGGGAGCTGTTTTTT

V: TRBV12-3/TRBV12-4
J: TRBJ2-2
size: few
D: NA
CDR3: CASTFFMNTGELFF
DNA: TGTGCCAGCACCTTCTTTATGAACACCGGGGAGCTGTTTTTT

V: TRBV27
J: TRBJ2-1
size: many
D: TRBD2
CDR3: CASSSPAGGPYNEQFF
DNA: TGTGCCAGCAGTTCCCCAGCGGGGGGGCCGTACAATGAGCAGTTCTTC

V: TRBV7-9
J: TRBJ2-1
size: many
D: TRBD2
CDR3: CASSLAPASGEVFF
DNA: TGTGCCAGCAGCTTAGCGCCGGCTAGCGGGGAAGTGTTCTTC

V: TRBV7-9
J: TRBJ2-3
size: NA
D: NA
CDR3: CASRSAIPTDTQYF
DNA: TGTGCCAGCAGATCTGCTATCCCCACAGATACGCAGTATTTT

V: TRBV12-3/TRBV12-4
J: TRBJ2-1
size: NA
D: TRBD2
CDR3: CASRGGSGGSEQFF
DNA: TGTGCCAGCAGGGGGGGTAGCGGGGGAAGTGAGCAGTTCTTC

V: TRBV5-6
J: TRBJ1-5
size: many
D: NA
CDR3: CASSHREAPYGQPQHF
DNA: TGTGCCAGCAGCCACCGGGAGGCTCCCTACGGTCAGCCCCAGCATTTT

V: TRBV20-1
J: TRBJ2-3
size: many
D: NA
CDR3: CSAPGASTDTQYF
DNA: TGCAGCGCACCAGGGGCTAGCACAGATACGCAGTATTTT

V: TRBV20-1
J: TRBJ1-1
size: many
D: NA
CDR3: CSARQQTNKGFF
DNA: TGCAGTGCTAGACAGCAGACCAACAAGGGTTTCTTT

V: TRBV7-2
J: TRBJ2-7
size: many
D: NA
CDR3: CASSLGQSVSYEQYF
DNA: TGTGCCAGCAGCTTAGGGCAGTCTGTCTCCTACGAGCAGTACTTC

V: TRBV29-1
J: TRBJ2-1
size: few
D: NA
CDR3: CTTTSLGYNEQFF
DNA: TGCACTACAACTTCACTGGGGTACAATGAGCAGTTCTTC

V: TRBV7-2
J: TRBJ2-7
size: many
D: NA
CDR3: CASSPSSLNSYEQYF
DNA: TGTGCCAGCAGCCCCAGTTCACTAAACTCCTACGAGCAGTACTTC

V: TRBV5-5
J: TRBJ2-5
size: many
D: TRBD2
CDR3: CASSFRGGGYQETQYF
DNA: TGTGCCAGCAGCTTTCGGGGGGGTGGGTACCAAGAGACCCAGTACTTC

V: TRBV5-1
J: TRBJ1-5
size: NA
D: NA
CDR3: CASSLAEAGSNQPQHF
DNA: TGCGCCAGCAGCTTGGCCGAGGCGGGTAGCAATCAGCCCCAGCATTTT

V: TRBV24-1
J: TRBJ2-6
size: few
D: TRBD1
CDR3: CATSDWPGQGHTANVLTF
DNA: TGTGCCACCAGTGATTGGCCCGGACAGGGTCACACGGCCAACGTCCTGACTTTC

V: TRBV10-3
J: TRBJ2-3
size: NA
D: TRBD2
CDR3: CAIRSTSATDTQYF
DNA: TGTGCCATCAGGTCGACTAGCGCCACAGATACGCAGTATTTT

V: TRBV12-3/TRBV12-4
J: TRBJ2-7
size: few
D: TRBD2
CDR3: CASSLVGGNSYEQYF
DNA: TGTGCCAGCAGTCTCGTGGGAGGGAACTCCTACGAGCAGTACTTC

V: TRBV29-1
J: TRBJ2-3
size: many
D: NA
CDR3: CSVSKSADTQYF
DNA: TGCAGCGTTTCGAAGAGCGCAGATACGCAGTATTTT

V: TRBV5-6
J: TRBJ2-1
size: many
D: NA
CDR3: CASTSGASYNEQFF
DNA: TGTGCCAGCACCTCGGGGGCGTCCTACAATGAGCAGTTCTTC

V: TRBV10-1
J: TRBJ1-1
size: many
D: NA
CDR3: CASSVNRVNTEAFF
DNA: TGCGCCAGCAGTGTTAACAGGGTGAACACTGAAGCTTTCTTT

V: TRBV3-1
J: TRBJ2-2
size: NA
D: TRBD1
CDR3: CASSREGGATGELFF
DNA: TGTGCCAGCAGCCGGGAAGGGGGCGCAACCGGGGAGCTGTTTTTT

V: TRBV24-1
J: TRBJ2-5
size: few
D: TRBD2
CDR3: CATSDTGGAETQYF
DNA: TGTGCCACCAGTGACACGGGGGGAGCGGAGACCCAGTACTTC

V: TRBV20-1
J: TRBJ1-2
size: many
D: NA
CDR3: CSASWTTNYGYTF
DNA: TGCAGTGCTAGTTGGACAACTAACTATGGCTACACCTTC

V: TRBV7-9
J: TRBJ2-1
size: few
D: TRBD1
CDR3: CASSRGTGGYREQFF
DNA: TGTGCCAGCAGTCGCGGGACAGGGGGATATCGTGAGCAGTTCTTC

V: TRBV12-3/TRBV12-4
J: TRBJ1-2
size: many
D: NA
CDR3: CASSPRGDGGYTF
DNA: TGTGCCAGCAGTCCACGGGGCGATGGTGGCTACACCTTC

V: TRBV20-1
J: TRBJ1-6
size: many
D: TRBD1
CDR3: CSARDLKGTANSPLHF
DNA: TGCAGTGCTAGAGATCTAAAGGGGACAGCTAATTCACCCCTCCACTTT

V: TRBV4-1
J: TRBJ1-6
size: few
D: NA
CDR3: CASSQERSRGGSPLHF
DNA: TGCGCCAGCAGCCAAGAACGGTCCAGAGGCGGATCACCCCTCCACTTT

V: TRBV15
J: TRBJ1-1
size: few
D: NA
CDR3: CATSREGWTEAFF
DNA: TGTGCCACCAGCCGAGAGGGCTGGACTGAAGCTTTCTTT

V: TRBV5-1
J: TRBJ1-2
size: many
D: TRBD1
CDR3: CASSLAWSGQGDYGYTF
DNA: TGCGCCAGCAGCTTGGCGTGGTCGGGACAGGGTGACTATGGCTACACCTTC

V: TRBV11-1
J: TRBJ2-1
size: NA
D: TRBD2
CDR3: CASSFGTSGGLRDEQFF
DNA: TGTGCCAGCAGCTTCGGGACTAGCGGGGGACTTCGGGATGAGCAGTTCTTC

V: TRBV12-3/TRBV12-4
J: TRBJ2-5
size: few
D: NA
CDR3: CASSSAEGLETQYF
DNA: TGTGCCAGCAGTTCCGCGGAGGGGTTGGAGACCCAGTACTTC

V: TRBV27
J: TRBJ1-6
size: few
D: NA
CDR3: CASSLMGSLLHF
DNA: TGTGCCAGCAGTTTAATGGGGTCTCTCCTCCACTTT

V: TRBV20-1
J: TRBJ2-7
size: many
D: NA
CDR3: CSARDWGAYEQYF
DNA: TGCAGTGCTAGAGATTGGGGGGCCTACGAGCAGTACTTC

V: TRBV10-2
J: TRBJ1-6
size: many
D: NA
CDR3: CASSTLTVSSYNSPLHF
DNA: TGCGCCAGCAGTACCCTGACAGTAAGCTCCTATAATTCACCCCTCCACTTT

V: TRBV6-5
J: TRBJ2-2
size: few
D: NA
CDR3: CASSYGGAGELFF
DNA: TGTGCCAGCAGTTACGGCGGGGCGGGGGAGCTGTTTTTT

V: TRBV6-5
J: TRBJ2-7
size: many
D: NA
CDR3: CASSYSDQGTNEQYF
DNA: TGTGCCAGCAGTTACTCGGATCAGGGGACAAACGAGCAGTACTTC

V: TRBV25-1
J: TRBJ2-7
size: many
D: NA
CDR3: CASSESGPSYEQYF
DNA: TGTGCCAGCAGTGAATCGGGGCCGTCCTACGAGCAGTACTTC

V: TRBV25-1
J: TRBJ1-4
size: few
D: NA
CDR3: CASSDDLGGEKLFF
DNA: TGTGCCAGCAGTGACGACTTGGGGGGTGAAAAACTGTTTTTT

V: TRBV20-1
J: TRBJ1-5
size: many
D: NA
CDR3: CSARLPQGHQPQHF
DNA: TGCAGTGCTAGACTCCCTCAGGGGCATCAGCCCCAGCATTTT

V: TRBV6-5
J: TRBJ2-7
size: many
D: NA
CDR3: CASSYGSGSSYEQYF
DNA: TGTGCCAGCAGTTATGGATCCGGGAGCTCCTACGAGCAGTACTTC

V: TRBV20-1
J: TRBJ1-5
size: many
D: NA
CDR3: CSASLRGRPDQPQHF
DNA: TGCAGTGCTAGCCTCAGGGGAAGGCCTGATCAGCCCCAGCATTTT